The 2 T cell receptor beta chains presented below share a single source sample, sequenced in a study of shared clonotypes between healthy human individuals. The naive CD8 subset, CD45RO-negative cells positively selected for CCR7, excluded terminally differentiated effector memory CD45RA+ cells. Here immunoSEQ multiplex PCR was the method, and the copy in TCRdb shows in-frame clones only, minus some. The data show some 2,000,000 clones, with over 85% seen just once and around 1.1% held by the top ten. Sample: naive CD8+ T cells sorted from blood. Every receptor here comes from a man between 18 and 35 years old in good health.

This rearrangement joins TRBV10-3 to TRBJ2-3, with D perhaps TRBD2 (5 bases). Germline CDR1 and CDR2: ENHRY and SYGVKD. CDR3 length equals 14 residues. Trimming shortened V by 10 bases and J by 4 bases, and 18 bases separated the two germline ends. The CDR3: CATGVATPSDTQYF. The CDR3 nucleotides read TGTGCCACCGGGGTGGCGACACCCTCAGATACGCAGTATTTT.

This rearrangement joins TRBV11-2 to TRBJ2-7; 9 bases fit TRBD2. The CDR3 has 15 amino acids. Trimming at V came to 3 bases and at J to 2 bases, leaving 5 bases not matched to a gene. Germline CDR1 and CDR2: SGHAT and FQNNGV. The DNA for the CDR3 is TGTGCCAGCAGCTTCTCTGCGGGGGGGGCCTACGAGCAGTACTTC. It translates to CASSFSAGGAYEQYF.